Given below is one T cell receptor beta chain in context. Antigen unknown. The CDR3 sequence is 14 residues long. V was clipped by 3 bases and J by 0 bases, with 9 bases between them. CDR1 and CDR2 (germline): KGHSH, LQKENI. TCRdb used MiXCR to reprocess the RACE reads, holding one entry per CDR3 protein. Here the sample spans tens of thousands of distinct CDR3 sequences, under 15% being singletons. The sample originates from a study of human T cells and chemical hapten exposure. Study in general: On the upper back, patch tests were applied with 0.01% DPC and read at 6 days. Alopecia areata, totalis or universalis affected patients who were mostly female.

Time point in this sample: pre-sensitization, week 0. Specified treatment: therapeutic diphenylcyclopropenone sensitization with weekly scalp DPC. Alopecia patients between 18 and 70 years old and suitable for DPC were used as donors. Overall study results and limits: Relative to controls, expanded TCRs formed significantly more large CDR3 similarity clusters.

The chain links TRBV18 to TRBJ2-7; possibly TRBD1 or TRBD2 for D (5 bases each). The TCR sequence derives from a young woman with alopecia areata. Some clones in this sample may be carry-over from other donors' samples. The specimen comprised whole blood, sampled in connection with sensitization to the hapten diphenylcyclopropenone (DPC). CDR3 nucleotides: TGTGCCAGCTCACCGGGACGGAGCTCCTACGAGCAGTACTTC. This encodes CASSPGRSSYEQYF.